This T cell receptor (beta chain) was documented in a study of neoadjuvant nivolumab and ipilimumab in lung cancer. TCRdb's table, derived via immunoSEQ multiplex PCR, lists solely in-frame clones and lacks some. The sample carries some 5,000 clones, 75% to 95% recorded once. Concerning this clone itself: What it binds is not known.

Notes on the study in general: Pathologic regression was not significantly tied to TCR clonality.

The receptor was derived from an adult with non-small cell lung cancer. Some clones in this sample may be carry-over from other donors' samples. The sample here was blood, taken after neoadjuvant nivolumab, alone or with ipilimumab, at or shortly before surgery.

Written as DNA, the CDR3 is TGTGCCAGCAGCGTAGTCGGATACATAGGTGAGCAGTTCTTC. Its protein is CASSVVGYIGEQFF. V is TRBV9 and J is TRBJ2-1; D is unresolved. V shed 0 bases and J shed 9 bases, with 13 bases lying between them. This CDR3 contains 14 residues. Germline V gene sequence: CDR1 SGDLS, CDR2 YYNGEE.